One sample yielded the 11 T cell receptor beta chains listed below, sequenced in a study of patients and donors after allogeneic stem cell transplantation. TCRdb reanalysed the RT-PCR reads using MiXCR and keeps one entry per CDR3 protein. The table records approximately 220,000 distinct CDR3 sequences, about 38% of them present only once. Sequences were obtained from blood, either unsorted or a sorted T cell fraction (not recorded which). The receptors were sampled from a human donor who was either an allogeneic HSCT recipient or a stem cell or donor lymphocyte infusion donor (not recorded which). It is not recorded whose cells these are; they may come from a transplant donor.

The V call is TRBV28, the J call TRBJ1-2; a possible D gene is TRBD1 (5 bases). The CDR3 consists of 12 residues. Trimming left V 2 bases short and J 9 bases short, with 10 bases between. CDR1 MDHEN and CDR2 SYDVKM come from the germline V gene. CDR3: CASSLAGSSYTF. DNA for the CDR3: TGTGCCAGCAGTTTAGCAGGGTCGAGCTACACCTTC.

CDR3 coding DNA: TGTGCCAGCAGTGAGAGGCAAGGCTACACCTTC. It translates to CASSERQGYTF. The chain employs TRBV6-1 and TRBJ1-2; D gene uncertain. The germline CDR1 and CDR2 sequences are MNHNS and SASEGT. The CDR3 has 11 residues. The V end lost 3 bases, the J end lost 8 bases, and 7 bases lay between the germline ends.

The rearrangement joins TRBV4-3 to TRBJ2-3; D is perhaps TRBD2 (7 bases). The V end lost 0 bases, the J end lost 0 bases, and 13 bases lay between the germline ends. This CDR3 is built from 17 residues. The germline gives CDR1 LGHNA, CDR2 YSLEER. CDR3 coding DNA: TGCGCCAGCAGCCAAGAACGGGGGGCGGGTAGCACAGATACGCAGTATTTT. Residues: CASSQERGAGSTDTQYF.

The chain joins TRBV7-7 to TRBJ1-6; D unresolved. Germline assignment: CDR1 SSHAT and CDR2 FNYEAQ (reference sequence). Trimming took 1 base from V and 1 from J, leaving 11 bases between them. This CDR3 has 17 amino acids. CDR3 in DNA: TGTGCCAGCAGCTTAGTGGGCAGGTGGTCCTATAATTCACCCCTCCACTTT. Its protein product is CASSLVGRWSYNSPLHF.

The rearrangement joins TRBV27 to TRBJ2-5; the match to TRBD2 covers 11 bases. The germline V gene encodes CDR1 MNHEY and CDR2 SMNVEV (reference sequence). After removal of 6 bases from V and 5 bases from J, the junction contained 2 bases not matched to a gene. The CDR3 covers 13 residues. The CDR3 nucleotides are TGTGCCAGCAGACTAGCGGGGGTGGAGACCCAGTACTTC. Translated, it gives CASRLAGVETQYF.

This clonotype was seen more than once but under ten times. V usage is TRBV6-5 and J usage is TRBJ1-6, with D perhaps TRBD1 (5 bases). The germline V and J ends were trimmed by 8 bases and 8 bases, with 13 bases remaining between them. Germline assignment: CDR1 MNHEY and CDR2 SVGAGI. The CDR3 runs to 13 residues. The DNA for the CDR3 is TGTGCCAGCCGGGTTGGCAGGGATTCACCCCTCCACTTT. It specifies CASRVGRDSPLHF.

This clonotype was seen only a few times. CDR3 in DNA: TGCGCCAGCAGCTTAGCGAGGGCTAGTGGGGAAAAACTGTTTTTT. Translating gives CASSLARASGEKLFF. V gene TRBV5-1 combines with J gene TRBJ1-4; D is undetermined. This CDR3 spans 15 amino acids. The ends were cut back, 2 bases at V and 8 bases at J, with 16 bases in the middle. The germline CDR1 and CDR2 sequences are SGHRS and YFSETQ. The full variable domain, with the rest looked up from reference TRBV5-1 and TRBJ1-4, is KAGVTQTPRYLIKTRGQQVTLSCSPISGHRSVSWYQQTPGQGLQFLFEYFSETQRNKGNFPGRFSGRQFSNSRSEMNVSTLELGDSALYLCASSLARASGEKLFFGSGTQLSVL.

The CDR3 protein is CATSRDTGYYGYTF. CDR3 bases: TGTGCCACCAGCAGAGATACAGGGTACTATGGCTACACCTTC. This rearrangement joins TRBV15 to TRBJ1-2; D is possibly TRBD1 (6 bases). With 0 bases removed from V and 3 bases from J, the gap between germline ends came to 8 bases. The CDR3 length is 14 residues. Germline V lookup: CDR1 LNHNV, CDR2 YYDKDF (reference sequence).

This clonotype was counted only a few times. The chain is built from TRBV7-2 and TRBJ1-5; no definite D call. In germline, CDR1 is SGHTA, CDR2 FQGNSA. There are 16 residues in the CDR3. Trimming removed 2 bases at V and 1 base at J, with 12 bases between. CDR3 nucleotide sequence: TGTGCCAGCAGCTTATTTGGAGATCTAAGCAATCAGCCCCAGCATTTT. This encodes CASSLFGDLSNQPQHF. The full variable domain, in which reference TRBV7-2 and TRBJ1-5 provide the parts outside the CDR3, is GAGVSQSPSNKVTEKGKDVELRCDPISGHTALYWYRQSLGQGLEFLIYFQGNSAPDKSGLPSDRFSAERTGGSVSTLTIQRTQQEDSAVYLCASSLFGDLSNQPQHFGDGTRLSIL.

This clonotype has a handful of counts. The chain is built from TRBV20-1 and TRBJ2-1; 12 bases are shared with TRBD2. Per germline, CDR1 DFQATT and CDR2 SNEGSKA (reference sequence). The CDR3 runs 16 residues. V dropped 5 bases and J dropped 0; count of bases not matched to a gene: 5. As DNA, the CDR3 is TGCAGTGCTCCCCGACTAGCGGGGGCCTCCTACAATGAGCAGTTCTTC. As protein: CSAPRLAGASYNEQFF.

The rearrangement joins TRBV5-1 to TRBJ2-2; D gene unclear. V lost 0 bases to trimming and J lost 4 bases, with 10 bases between them. Germline V gene lookup returns CDR1 SGHRS and CDR2 YFSETQ. The CDR3 sequence is 15 residues long. CDR3 sequence reads: CASSLVGTGTGELFF. As DNA, the CDR3 is TGCGCCAGCAGCTTGGTCGGCACGGGCACCGGGGAGCTGTTTTTT.